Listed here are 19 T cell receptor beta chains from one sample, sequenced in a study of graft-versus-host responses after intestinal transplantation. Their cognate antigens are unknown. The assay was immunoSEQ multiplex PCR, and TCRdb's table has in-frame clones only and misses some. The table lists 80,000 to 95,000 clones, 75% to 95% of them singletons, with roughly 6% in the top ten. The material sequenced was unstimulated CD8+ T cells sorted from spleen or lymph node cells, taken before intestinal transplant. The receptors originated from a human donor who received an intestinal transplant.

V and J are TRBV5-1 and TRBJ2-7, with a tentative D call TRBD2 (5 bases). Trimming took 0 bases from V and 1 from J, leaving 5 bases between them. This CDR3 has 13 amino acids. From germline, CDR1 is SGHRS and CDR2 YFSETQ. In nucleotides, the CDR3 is TGCGCCAGCAGCTTGGAGCGGTCCTACGAGCAGTACTTC. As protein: CASSLERSYEQYF. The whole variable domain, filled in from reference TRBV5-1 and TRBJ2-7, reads KAGVTQTPRYLIKTRGQQVTLSCSPISGHRSVSWYQQTPGQGLQFLFEYFSETQRNKGNFPGRFSGRQFSNSRSEMNVSTLELGDSALYLCASSLERSYEQYFGPGTRLTVT.

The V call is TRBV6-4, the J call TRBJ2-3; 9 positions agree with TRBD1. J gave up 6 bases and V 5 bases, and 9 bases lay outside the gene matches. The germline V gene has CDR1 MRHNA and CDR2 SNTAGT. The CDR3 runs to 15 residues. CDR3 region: CASSIRTGVYDTQYF. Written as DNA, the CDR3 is TGTGCCAGCAGTATTAGGACAGGGGTCTATGATACGCAGTATTTT.

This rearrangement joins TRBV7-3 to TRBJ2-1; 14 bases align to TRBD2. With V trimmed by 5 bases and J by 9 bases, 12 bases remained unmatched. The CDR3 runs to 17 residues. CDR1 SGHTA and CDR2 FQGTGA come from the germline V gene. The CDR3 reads CASSASGTSGRRGEQFF. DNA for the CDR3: TGTGCCAGCAGCGCGTCCGGGACTAGCGGGAGAAGGGGTGAGCAGTTCTTC.

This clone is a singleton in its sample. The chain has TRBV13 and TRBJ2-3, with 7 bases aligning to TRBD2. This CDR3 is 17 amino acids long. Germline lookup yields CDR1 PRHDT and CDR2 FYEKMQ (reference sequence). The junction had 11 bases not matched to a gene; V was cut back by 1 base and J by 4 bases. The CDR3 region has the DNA TGTGCCAGCAGCTTAGTCCAGCGGGGAGTTCGACCAGATACGCAGTATTTT. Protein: CASSLVQRGVRPDTQYF.

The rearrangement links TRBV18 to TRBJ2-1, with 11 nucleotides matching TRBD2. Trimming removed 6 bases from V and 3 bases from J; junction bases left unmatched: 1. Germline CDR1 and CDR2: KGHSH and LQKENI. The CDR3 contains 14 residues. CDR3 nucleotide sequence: TGTGCCAGCTCCACTAGCGGGGGCTACAATGAGCAGTTCTTC. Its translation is CASSTSGGYNEQFF.

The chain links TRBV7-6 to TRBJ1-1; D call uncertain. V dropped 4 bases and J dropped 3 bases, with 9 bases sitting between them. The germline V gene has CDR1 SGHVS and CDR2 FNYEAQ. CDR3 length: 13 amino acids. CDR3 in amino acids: CASSYDMYTEAFF. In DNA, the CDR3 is TGTGCCAGCAGCTACGACATGTACACTGAAGCTTTCTTT.

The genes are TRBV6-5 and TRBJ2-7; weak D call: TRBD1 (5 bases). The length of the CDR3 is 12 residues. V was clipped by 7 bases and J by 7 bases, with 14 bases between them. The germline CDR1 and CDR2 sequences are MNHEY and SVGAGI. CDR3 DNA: TGTGCCAGCATGACAGACGGCTGGGAGCAGTACTTC. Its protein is CASMTDGWEQYF.

The CDR3 spells CATLRGGVRDTQYF. CDR3 bases: TGTGCCACCCTGAGGGGGGGGGTCCGCGATACGCAGTATTTT. This chain uses TRBV28 with TRBJ2-3; TRBD2 might be the D (7 bases). CDR1 and CDR2 (germline): MDHEN, SYDVKM. The ends were cut back, 10 bases at V and 6 bases at J, with 20 bases in the middle. The CDR3 runs 14 residues.

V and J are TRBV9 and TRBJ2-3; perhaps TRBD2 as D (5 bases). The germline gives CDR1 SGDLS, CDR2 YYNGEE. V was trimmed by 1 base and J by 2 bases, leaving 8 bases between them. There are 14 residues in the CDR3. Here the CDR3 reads CASSVFGNTDTQYF. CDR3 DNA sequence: TGTGCCAGCAGCGTATTCGGGAACACAGATACGCAGTATTTT. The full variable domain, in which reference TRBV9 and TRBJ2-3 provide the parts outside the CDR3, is DSGVTQTPKHLITATGQRVTLRCSPRSGDLSVYWYQQSLDQGLQFLIQYYNGEERAKGNILERFSAQQFPDLHSELNLSSLELGDSALYFCASSVFGNTDTQYFGPGTRLTVL.

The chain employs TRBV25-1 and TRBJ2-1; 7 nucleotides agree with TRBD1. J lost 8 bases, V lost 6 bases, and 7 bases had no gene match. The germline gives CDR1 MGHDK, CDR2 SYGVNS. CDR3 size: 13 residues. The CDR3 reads CASRPTGNYEQFF. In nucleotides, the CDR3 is TGTGCCAGCAGACCGACAGGGAATTATGAGCAGTTCTTC.

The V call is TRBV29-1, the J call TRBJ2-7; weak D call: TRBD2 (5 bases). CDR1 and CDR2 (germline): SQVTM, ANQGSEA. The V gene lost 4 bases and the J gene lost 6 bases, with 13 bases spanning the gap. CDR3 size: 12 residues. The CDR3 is CSVGAVTFEQYF. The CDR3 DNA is TGCAGCGTTGGAGCGGTGACGTTCGAGCAGTACTTC.

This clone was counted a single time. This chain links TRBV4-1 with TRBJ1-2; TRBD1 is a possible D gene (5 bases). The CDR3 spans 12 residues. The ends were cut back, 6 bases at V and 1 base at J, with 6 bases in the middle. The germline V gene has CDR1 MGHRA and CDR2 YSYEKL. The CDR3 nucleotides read TGCGCCAGCAGGGGGGGTAACTATGGCTACACCTTC. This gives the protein CASRGGNYGYTF.

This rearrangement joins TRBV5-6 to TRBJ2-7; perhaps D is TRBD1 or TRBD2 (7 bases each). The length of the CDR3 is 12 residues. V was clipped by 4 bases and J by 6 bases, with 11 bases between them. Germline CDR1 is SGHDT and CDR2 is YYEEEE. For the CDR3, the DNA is TGTGCCAGCAGCCCAGGGGGGGGCGAGCAGTACTTC. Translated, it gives CASSPGGGEQYF.

CDR3 DNA: TGTGCCAGCAGTTATGAGGGGGCGGGTGGCTACACCTTC. Amino acid sequence: CASSYEGAGGYTF. This sequence joins TRBV6-5 and TRBJ1-2, with 7 nucleotides matching TRBD1. Germline V gene sequence: CDR1 MNHEY, CDR2 SVGAGI. This CDR3 is built from 13 residues. V was clipped by 3 bases and J by 7 bases; unmatched bases: 5.

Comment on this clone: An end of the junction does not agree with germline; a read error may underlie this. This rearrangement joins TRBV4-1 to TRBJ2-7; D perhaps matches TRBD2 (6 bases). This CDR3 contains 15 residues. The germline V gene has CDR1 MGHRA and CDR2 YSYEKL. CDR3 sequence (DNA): TGTGCCAGCAGCCAAGATGCGGGGAGCTCCTACGAGCAGTACTTC. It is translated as CASSQDAGSSYEQYF.

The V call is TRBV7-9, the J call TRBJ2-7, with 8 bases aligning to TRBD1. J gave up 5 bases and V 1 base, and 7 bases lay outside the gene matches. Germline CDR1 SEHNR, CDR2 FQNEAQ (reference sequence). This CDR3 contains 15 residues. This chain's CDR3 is CASSLGARGQNEQYF. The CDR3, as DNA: TGTGCCAGCAGCTTAGGGGCCAGGGGGCAGAACGAGCAGTACTTC.

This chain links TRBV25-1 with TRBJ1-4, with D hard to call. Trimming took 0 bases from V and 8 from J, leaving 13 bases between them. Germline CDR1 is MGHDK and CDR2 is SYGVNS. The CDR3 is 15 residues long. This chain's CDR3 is CASSEYEIGGEKLFF. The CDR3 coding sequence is TGTGCCAGCAGTGAATACGAAATAGGCGGGGAAAAACTGTTTTTT.

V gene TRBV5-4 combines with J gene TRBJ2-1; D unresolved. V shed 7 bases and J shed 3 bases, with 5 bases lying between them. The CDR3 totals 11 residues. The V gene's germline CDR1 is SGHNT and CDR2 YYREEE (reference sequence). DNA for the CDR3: TGTGCCAGCCAGAACTACAATGAGCAGTTCTTC. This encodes CASQNYNEQFF. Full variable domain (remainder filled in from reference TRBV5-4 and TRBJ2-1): ETGVTQSPTHLIKTRGQQVTLRCSSQSGHNTVSWYQQALGQGPQFIFQYYREEENGRGNFPPRFSGLQFPNYSSELNVNALELDDSALYLCASQNYNEQFFGPGTRLTVL.

The CDR3 coding sequence is TGTGCCAGCAGTGACTCGGCTAGCGGGGGGGCCAATGAGCAGTTCTTC. Amino acid sequence: CASSDSASGGANEQFF. The rearrangement joins TRBV6-4 to TRBJ2-1; 12 nucleotides align to TRBD2. J lost 6 bases, V lost 0 bases, and 3 bases had no gene match. This CDR3 has 16 residues. Per the germline V gene, CDR1 is MRHNA and CDR2 is SNTAGT.